This T cell receptor (beta chain) is drawn from a study of cytomegalovirus exposure and HLA in healthy donors. In the study overall: As an earlier analysis found, about 179 million T cells yielded some 120 million unique TCR beta sequences. HLA-typed donors contributed around 88 million unique TCRs, which were held in an early data release.

V lost 7 bases, J lost 4 bases, and 13 bases lay in between. This CDR3 is built from 12 residues. The V gene's germline CDR1 is GTSNPN and CDR2 SVGIG (reference sequence). The primer mix had 60 Vbeta and 13 Jbeta primers. Assay: immunoSEQ multiplex PCR; the TCRdb copy retains only in-frame clones and omits some. Of under 150,000 clones listed, more than 75% are singletons. The receptor was derived from a male donor in good health and CMV-seronegative. The chain links TRBV30 to TRBJ1-2; tentatively, D is TRBD1 (6 bases). What was sequenced was PBMCs. The CDR3 spells CASQGLPYGYTF. Here the CDR3 DNA reads TGTGCCTCACAGGGACTACCCTATGGCTACACCTTC. The whole variable domain, remainder taken from reference TRBV30 and TRBJ1-2, is SQTIHQWPATLVQPVGSPLSLECTVEGTSNPNLYWYRQAAGRGLQLLFYSVGIGQISSEVPQNLSASRPQDRQFILSSKKLLLSDSGFYLCASQGLPYGYTFGSGTRLTVV.